The text below deals with one T cell receptor (beta chain). Libraries were prepared by immunoSEQ multiplex PCR; TCRdb keeps only in-frame clonotypes and omits some of them. The repertoire consists of 35,000 to 55,000 clones, with approximately 89% occurring once and the leading ten covering more than 20%. The sample originates from a study of control samples from healthy donors and cancer patients. The germline gives CDR1 SQVTM, CDR2 ANQGSEA. V gave up 4 bases and J gave up 1 base, with 10 bases separating them. The CDR3 is made up of 13 amino acids. The sample comprised PBMCs. This TCR came from a woman aged 40 to 50 with head and neck cancer. The rearrangement uses TRBV29-1 and TRBJ1-1; the D is unclear. CDR3 DNA: TGCAGCGTTGGCGACGAGGGGAACACTGAAGCTTTCTTT. Amino acid sequence: CSVGDEGNTEAFF.